This T cell receptor beta chain was sequenced during a study of glioma-infiltrating T cells after dendritic cell vaccination. The germline V gene has CDR1 LNHDA and CDR2 SQIVND (reference sequence). The CDR3 extends over 13 amino acids. Trimming pared 2 bases from V and 0 bases from J, leaving 4 bases between. Clones were read by immunoSEQ multiplex PCR, and TCRdb kept only the in-frame ones, dropping some. The table records about 82,000 clones, about four fifths of them present only once. Time point: after dendritic cell vaccination, including at tumor progression/relapse. Turning to this clone: Different DNA sequences within this sample yield the same CDR3.

This sequence was found in a human donor with glioblastoma. Sequencing used blood, obtained after dendritic cell vaccination. The rearrangement joins TRBV19 to TRBJ1-1, with D unresolved. The CDR3 spells CASSISVNTEAFF. DNA of the CDR3: TGTGCCAGTAGTATATCAGTGAACACTGAAGCTTTCTTT.